The 30 T cell receptor beta chains below all came from one sample that was sequenced in a study of T-cell memory formation after mild COVID-19. TCRdb reanalysed the 5' RACE reads using MiXCR and keeps one entry per CDR3 protein. The data show 270,000 or so distinct CDR3 sequences, under 20% seen once. Sequencing was performed on PBMCs or a T cell subset sorted from them (not recorded which). The origin of the receptors is a man younger than 30 who had mild COVID-19 (a few samples of this study predate the infection). Cell type and time point are not known.

This clonotype was observed a few times. This rearrangement joins TRBV7-9 to TRBJ2-3, with D possibly matching TRBD2 (5 bases). The germline V gene has CDR1 SEHNR and CDR2 FQNEAQ (reference sequence). This CDR3 has 16 residues. Deletions cut 5 bases from V and 3 bases from J, with 18 bases between. The CDR3 reads CASSKDWGVLTDTQYF. The CDR3, as DNA: TGTGCCAGCAGCAAAGACTGGGGAGTACTAACAGATACGCAGTATTTT. Supplemented by reference TRBV7-9 and TRBJ2-3, the full variable domain reads DTGVSQNPRHKITKRGQNVTFRCDPISEHNRLYWYRQTLGQGPEFLTYFQNEAQLEKSRLLSDRFSAERPKGSFSTLEIQRTEQGDSAMYLCASSKDWGVLTDTQYFGPGTRLTVL.

This clonotype was detected only a few times. The rearrangement joins TRBV25-1 to TRBJ2-3; a weak D match, TRBD1 (6 bases). From germline, CDR1 is MGHDK and CDR2 SYGVNS. V gave up 6 bases and J gave up 7 bases, with 8 bases separating them. This CDR3 region has 11 residues. The CDR3 DNA reads as TGTGCCAGCAGCAGGGGAAATACGCAGTATTTT. Translating it yields CASSRGNTQYF.

This clonotype was detected only a few times. V is TRBV7-2 and J is TRBJ1-2; a weak D match, TRBD1 (6 bases). V lost 5 bases to trimming and J lost 7 bases, with 20 bases between them. Germline CDR1 SGHTA, CDR2 FQGNSA. This CDR3 has 15 residues. The DNA for the CDR3 is TGTGCCAGCAGCCTACCCGGTACAGGGTTACGTGGCTACACCTTC. Its translation is CASSLPGTGLRGYTF.

This sequence joins TRBV9 and TRBJ1-2, with 7 nucleotides matching TRBD1. Germline CDR1 is SGDLS and CDR2 is YYNGEE. CDR3 length equals 15 residues. V shed 4 bases and J 8 bases; nucleotides not matched to a gene: 14. CDR3 in DNA: TGTGCCAGCAGCCCCAAAGGGGGCAGCTTGAGAGGCTACACCTTC. Encoded protein: CASSPKGGSLRGYTF.

This clonotype has more than one count but fewer than ten. The V call is TRBV7-2, the J call TRBJ1-3, with no clear D. The CDR3 runs to 14 residues. V lost 4 bases, J lost 0 bases, and 7 bases lay in between. CDR1 and CDR2 (germline): SGHTA, FQGNSA. The CDR3, as DNA: TGTGCCAGCAGCTCCCAAATCTCTGGAAACACCATATATTTT. Protein product: CASSSQISGNTIYF.

This clonotype was detected only a few times. This CDR3 is CASSLSSGGSEQFF. DNA for the CDR3: TGTGCCAGCAGCTTATCGTCCGGGGGGAGTGAGCAGTTCTTC. The chain is built from TRBV7-9 and TRBJ2-1; 7 positions match TRBD2. Trimming cost V 2 bases and J 9 bases; bases outside gene matches: 7. Germline values: CDR1 SEHNR, CDR2 FQNEAQ (reference sequence). CDR3 length: 14 amino acids.

This clonotype is termed medium-sized. This chain joins TRBV7-2 and TRBJ2-3; TRBD2 aligns across 8 bases. The ends lost 5 bases at V and 2 bases at J; junction bases unmatched: 6. Germline-derived CDR1 and CDR2 are SGHTA and FQGNSA. The CDR3 contains 15 residues. The CDR3 DNA reads as TGTGCCAGCAGCCCGGGGGGGCCCCTCACAGATACGCAGTATTTT. It translates to CASSPGGPLTDTQYF.

V gene TRBV4-3 combines with J gene TRBJ1-1; D unresolved. The ends were cut back, 0 bases at V and 2 bases at J, with 10 bases in the middle. The CDR3 is 15 amino acids. Germline assignment: CDR1 LGHNA and CDR2 YSLEER. The DNA of the CDR3 is TGCGCCAGCAGCCAAGATTTTCCAGATAACACTGAAGCTTTCTTT. Its translation: CASSQDFPDNTEAFF.

This clonotype was counted between two and nine times. The chain is built from TRBV20-1 and TRBJ2-7, with D perhaps matching TRBD1 (6 bases). The germline gives CDR1 DFQATT, CDR2 SNEGSKA (reference sequence). This CDR3 region has 13 residues. V gave up 5 bases and J gave up 2 bases, with 13 bases separating them. CDR3 loop: CSARPKGAYEQYF. The CDR3 DNA reads TGCAGTGCTCGCCCCAAGGGGGCCTACGAGCAGTACTTC.

J is TRBJ2-7 and V is TRBV9; no reliable D call. The CDR3 has 16 residues. Per germline, CDR1 SGDLS and CDR2 YYNGEE. Trimming removed 3 bases at V and 0 bases at J, with 16 bases between. The CDR3 coding sequence is TGTGCCAGCAGCGGTGGCGAGAGGACCCCCTCCTACGAGCAGTACGTC. Amino acids: CASSGGERTPSYEQYV.

This clonotype occurred many times. One end of the junction is discordant with germline, which a read error may explain. The chain is built from TRBV5-1 and TRBJ2-5, with D possibly TRBD2 on 6 matching bases. The CDR3 is 13 residues long. The germline CDR1 and CDR2 sequences are SGHRS and YFSETQ. The chain's CDR3 is CASSFAGQETQYF. Here the CDR3 DNA reads TGTGCCAGCAGTTTTGCGGGGCAAGAGACCCAGTACTTC.

In this sample, this clonotype turned up a few times. This chain uses TRBV5-1 with TRBJ2-1; TRBD1 aligns across 7 bases. The ends lost 3 bases at V and 3 bases at J; junction bases unmatched: 3. Germline lookup yields CDR1 SGHRS and CDR2 YFSETQ. The CDR3 extends over 14 amino acids. This chain's CDR3 is CASSSGQDYNEQFF. The CDR3 DNA is TGCGCCAGCAGCTCCGGACAGGACTACAATGAGCAGTTCTTC.

This clonotype was found many times. This chain joins TRBV5-1 and TRBJ2-6, with D perhaps matching TRBD2 (5 bases). V was cut by 3 bases and J by 12 bases, with 13 bases left in between. Germline-derived CDR1 and CDR2 are SGHRS and YFSETQ. The CDR3 has 13 amino acids. The CDR3 DNA sequence: TGCGCCAGCAGCTCGTCCTTTGGGAGCGTCCTGACTTTC. Its protein is CASSSSFGSVLTF.

The V and J genes are TRBV6-6 and TRBJ1-1; D possibly corresponds to TRBD1 (5 bases). CDR3 length equals 18 residues. Germline V gene lookup returns CDR1 MNHNY and CDR2 SVGAGI (reference sequence). Trimming left V 3 bases short and J 1 base short, with 21 bases between. The CDR3 is CASSYSLEGLGGNTEAFF. The CDR3 bases are TGTGCCAGCAGTTATTCATTGGAGGGGCTGGGAGGGAACACTGAAGCTTTCTTT.

This chain joins TRBV2 and TRBJ2-7; maybe TRBD2 (5 bases). The V gene lost 6 bases and the J gene lost 0 bases, with 15 bases spanning the gap. Germline V gene lookup returns CDR1 SNHLY and CDR2 FYNNEI. CDR3 size: 15 residues. This CDR3 reads CASRETAEGSYEQYV. Written as DNA, the CDR3 is TGTGCCAGCAGGGAAACAGCGGAAGGCTCCTACGAGCAGTACGTC.

This clonotype was counted only a few times. Here the CDR3 reads CASTLGGATDTQYF. As DNA, the CDR3 is TGTGCCAGCACTCTCGGGGGGGCAACAGATACGCAGTATTTT. The J gene is TRBJ2-3, the V gene TRBV7-2; TRBD2 aligns across 8 bases. The CDR3 is 14 amino acids. V was clipped by 7 bases and J by 3 bases; unmatched bases: 6. The germline V gene has CDR1 SGHTA and CDR2 FQGNSA.

The J gene is TRBJ2-3, the V gene TRBV12-3 or TRBV12-4, with 10 positions matching TRBD1. The CDR3 totals 18 residues. Trimming removed 2 bases from V and 5 bases from J; junction bases left unmatched: 13. The CDR3 bases are TGTGCCAGCAGTTTATTCTTCCCCGGGGGACAGGGGAGAGATACGCAGTATTTT. This codes for CASSLFFPGGQGRDTQYF.

This clonotype appeared a few times. The chain is built from TRBV12-3 or TRBV12-4 and TRBJ2-7; D ambiguous. The CDR3 sequence is 15 residues long. V shed 8 bases and J shed 5 bases, with 22 bases lying between them. The CDR3 nucleotides are TGTGCCAGCGGCCTCGGTGGGTCCATGTCCCACGAGCAGTACTTC. This translates into CASGLGGSMSHEQYF.

This clonotype appeared a few times. J is TRBJ2-3 and V is TRBV7-9; 12 bases align to TRBD2. CDR1 is SEHNR and CDR2 is FQNEAQ in the germline V gene (reference sequence). Germline trimming cut 4 bases from V and 2 bases from J; bases unmatched to any gene: 4. CDR3 length: 16 residues. CDR3 sequence: CASSYRTSGVTDTQYF. The CDR3 region has the DNA TGTGCCAGCAGCTACAGGACTAGCGGGGTCACAGATACGCAGTATTTT.

V gene TRBV5-4 combines with J gene TRBJ1-6; D remains ambiguous. Per the germline V gene, CDR1 is SGHNT and CDR2 is YYREEE (reference sequence). Trimming pared 0 bases from V and 2 bases from J, leaving 6 bases between. CDR3 size: 15 residues. The CDR3 reads CASSLAGTYNSPLHF. Written as DNA, the CDR3 is TGTGCCAGCAGCTTGGCCGGGACCTATAATTCACCCCTCCACTTT.

This clonotype has a count of ten or more. This chain's CDR3 is CASSPRRGPYEQYV. CDR3 bases: TGTGCCAGCAGCCCCCGGAGGGGGCCATACGAGCAGTACGTC. This rearrangement joins TRBV11-2 to TRBJ2-7; possible D gene TRBD1, 7 bases. CDR1 is SGHAT and CDR2 is FQNNGV in the germline V gene. V was clipped by 5 bases and J by 4 bases, with 15 bases between them. The CDR3 totals 14 residues.

V usage is TRBV3-1 and J usage is TRBJ2-3, with TRBD1 identical over 10 bases. The V gene's germline CDR1 is LGHDT and CDR2 YNNKEL (reference sequence). The CDR3 sequence is 17 residues long. V shed 4 bases and J 4 bases; nucleotides not matched to a gene: 11. The CDR3 spells CASSLGQGVGDADTQYF. CDR3 DNA sequence: TGTGCCAGCAGCCTAGGACAGGGGGTAGGTGACGCAGATACGCAGTATTTT.

The chain is built from TRBV4-1 and TRBJ1-2; maybe TRBD1 (5 bases). The germline V and J ends were trimmed by 0 bases and 4 bases, with 12 bases remaining between them. CDR3 size: 15 residues. Looked up from germline, CDR1 is MGHRA and CDR2 is YSYEKL. CDR3 DNA sequence: TGCGCCAGCAGCCAAGACCAGGGCAGGCTCTATGGCTACACCTTC. Its protein product is CASSQDQGRLYGYTF.

The V gene is TRBV7-3, the J gene TRBJ2-1; 9 bases match TRBD2. CDR1 and CDR2 from the germline V gene are SGHTA and FQGTGA. V shed 5 bases and J 7 bases; nucleotides not matched to a gene: 9. The CDR3 totals 15 residues. The DNA of the CDR3 is TGTGCCAGCAGCCCCGGCGGGGGGGCCGGGAATGAGCAGTTCTTC. Protein sequence: CASSPGGGAGNEQFF.

This clonotype came up many times. The chain joins TRBV5-1 to TRBJ2-7, with TRBD1 matching 9 bases. Trimming took 2 bases from V and 6 from J; bases not matched to a gene: 3. The CDR3 has 13 amino acids. Germline-derived CDR1 and CDR2 are SGHRS and YFSETQ. The CDR3 coding sequence is TGCGCCAGCAGCTTCTCGACAGGGGGCGAGCAGTACGTC. Its protein product is CASSFSTGGEQYV.

The rearrangement joins TRBV6-2 or TRBV6-3 to TRBJ2-7; weak D call: TRBD1 (6 bases). Looked up from germline, CDR1 is MNHEY and CDR2 is SVGEGT. The CDR3 spans 13 residues. The ends were cut back, 5 bases at V and 3 bases at J, with 11 bases in the middle. This CDR3 is CASSQGQFYEQYV. CDR3 bases: TGTGCCAGCAGTCAAGGACAGTTCTACGAGCAGTACGTC.

The genes are TRBV7-2 and TRBJ2-6; D unclear. Looked up from germline, CDR1 is SGHTA and CDR2 is FQGNSA. Trimming cost V 3 bases and J 0 bases, with 6 bases left between them. This CDR3 region has 15 residues. The CDR3 sequence: CASSFEVSGANVLTF. Here the CDR3 DNA reads TGTGCCAGCAGCTTCGAGGTCTCTGGGGCCAACGTCCTGACTTTC.

CDR3 DNA: TGTGCCAGTAGTAATCAGGGAGCATCCCTTGAGCAGTTCTTC. Amino acid sequence: CASSNQGASLEQFF. The chain joins TRBV19 to TRBJ2-1, with D perhaps assigned TRBD1 or TRBD2 (5 bases each). The germline gives CDR1 LNHDA, CDR2 SQIVND (reference sequence). There are 14 residues in the CDR3. The V and J ends lost 4 bases and 9 bases respectively, with 16 bases between them. Based on the CDR3 plus reference TRBV19 and TRBJ2-1, the full variable domain is DGGITQSPKYLFRKEGQNVTLSCEQNLNHDAMYWYRQDPGQGLRLIYYSQIVNDFQKGDIAEGYSVSREKKESFPLTVTSAQKNPTAFYLCASSNQGASLEQFFGPGTRLTVL.

This clonotype was seen only a few times. The rearrangement uses TRBV7-3 and TRBJ1-6; D may be TRBD1 (5 bases). This CDR3 has 16 amino acids. The germline CDR1 and CDR2 sequences are SGHTA and FQGTGA. Between the trimmed V and J ends, which lost 0 bases and 10 bases, there was a span of 16 bases. CDR3 protein: CASSLTGGQGDSPLHF. The CDR3, as DNA: TGTGCCAGCAGCTTAACAGGCGGGCAGGGTGACTCACCCCTCCACTTT.

This clonotype showed up many times. This chain links TRBV5-1 with TRBJ2-2, with no clear D. This CDR3 is 11 amino acids long. Per the germline V gene, CDR1 is SGHRS and CDR2 is YFSETQ. Trimming took 4 bases from V and 7 from J, leaving 5 bases between them. DNA for the CDR3: TGCGCCAGCAGCGGCGGCGGGGAGCTGTTTTTT. Encoded protein: CASSGGGELFF.